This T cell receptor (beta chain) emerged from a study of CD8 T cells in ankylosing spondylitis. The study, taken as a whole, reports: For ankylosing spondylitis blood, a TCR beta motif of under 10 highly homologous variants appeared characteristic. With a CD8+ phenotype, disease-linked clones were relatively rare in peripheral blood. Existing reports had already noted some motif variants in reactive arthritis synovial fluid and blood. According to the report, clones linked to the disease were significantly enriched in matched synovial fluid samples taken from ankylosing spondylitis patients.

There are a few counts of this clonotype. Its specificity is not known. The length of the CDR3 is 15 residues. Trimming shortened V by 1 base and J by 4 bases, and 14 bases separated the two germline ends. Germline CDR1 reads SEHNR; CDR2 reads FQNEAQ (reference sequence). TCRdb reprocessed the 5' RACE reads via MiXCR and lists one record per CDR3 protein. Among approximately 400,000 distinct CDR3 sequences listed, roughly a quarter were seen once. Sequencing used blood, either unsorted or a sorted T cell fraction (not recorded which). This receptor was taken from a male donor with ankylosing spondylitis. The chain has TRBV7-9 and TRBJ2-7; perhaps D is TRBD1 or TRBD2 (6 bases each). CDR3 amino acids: CASSLVEGDWYEQYV. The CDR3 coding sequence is TGTGCCAGCAGCTTAGTGGAGGGGGATTGGTACGAGCAGTACGTC.